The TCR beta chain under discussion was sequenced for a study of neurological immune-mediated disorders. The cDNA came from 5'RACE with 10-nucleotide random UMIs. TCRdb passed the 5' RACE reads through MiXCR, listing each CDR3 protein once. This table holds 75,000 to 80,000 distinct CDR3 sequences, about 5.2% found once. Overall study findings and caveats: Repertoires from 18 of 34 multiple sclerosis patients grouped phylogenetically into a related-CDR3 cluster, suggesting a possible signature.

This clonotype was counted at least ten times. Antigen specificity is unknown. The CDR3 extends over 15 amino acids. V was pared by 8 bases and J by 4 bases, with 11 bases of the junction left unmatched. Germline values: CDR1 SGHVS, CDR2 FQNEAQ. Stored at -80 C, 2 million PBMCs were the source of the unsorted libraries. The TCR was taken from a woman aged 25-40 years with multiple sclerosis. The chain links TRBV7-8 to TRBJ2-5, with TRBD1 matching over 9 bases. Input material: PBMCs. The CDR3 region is CASLRRQGVLETQYF. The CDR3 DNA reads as TGTGCCAGCCTCAGGAGACAGGGGGTGTTAGAGACCCAGTACTTC. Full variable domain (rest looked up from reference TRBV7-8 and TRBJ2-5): GAGVSQSPRYKVAKRGQDVALRCDPISGHVSLFWYQQALGQGPEFLTYFQNEAQLDKSGLPSDRFFAERPEGSVSTLKIQRTQQEDSAVYLCASLRRQGVLETQYFGPGTRLLVL.